These 4 T cell receptor beta chains share one sample of origin, sequenced in a study of blood T cell repertoires in COVID-19 (dated by TCRdb to the early 2020s). Libraries were constructed by the immunoSEQ multiplex PCR assay. TCRdb re-hosts the immuneACCESS table, in-frame sequences only. Its copies lack some clones; in the studies checked, an unresolved V gene accounts for under half of them, and the cause for the rest is not known. This sample is represented by about 240,000 clones; 82% of them were singletons. About an eighth of the sample rests with the top ten. The sequenced sample was peripheral blood. The source is a woman in her sixties or seventies with active or convalescent COVID-19.

This chain connects TRBV7-8 to TRBJ2-5; 13 bases line up with TRBD2. CDR1 is SGHVS, CDR2 FQNEAQ, per germline. The CDR3 has 16 residues. V trimming: 3 bases; J trimming: 3 bases; junction bases outside the gene matches: 4. The CDR3 DNA reads TGTGCCAGCAGCTTTGGACTAGCGGGGGAAAAAGAGACCCAGTACTTC. Its protein is CASSFGLAGEKETQYF.

J is TRBJ2-1 and V is TRBV6-5, with D possibly being TRBD1 (6 bases). This CDR3 has 15 residues. V was clipped by 6 bases and J by 5 bases, with 17 bases between them. Germline CDR1 MNHEY, CDR2 SVGAGI. CDR3 residues: CASSRIQDSNNEQFF. In DNA form, the CDR3 reads TGTGCCAGCAGCCGTATTCAGGACAGCAACAATGAGCAGTTCTTC.

This rearrangement joins TRBV6-5 to TRBJ2-1; 7 bases are a match to TRBD2. This CDR3 is 14 amino acids long. CDR1 and CDR2 from the germline V gene are MNHEY and SVGAGI. V trimming: 6 bases; J trimming: 4 bases; junction bases outside the gene matches: 6. The DNA of the CDR3 is TGTGCCAGCAGAAACCAGGGAGGGTACAATGAGCAGTTCTTC. It specifies CASRNQGGYNEQFF.

The chain joins TRBV29-1 to TRBJ1-1; TRBD1 agrees at 10 bases. CDR3 length: 13 residues. CDR1 is SQVTM, CDR2 ANQGSEA, per germline. The V segment lost 7 bases and the J segment 7 bases; nucleotides outside the gene matches: 9. In nucleotides, the CDR3 is TGCAGCGCTTCCGGGGACAGGGGCATTGAAGCTTTCTTT. Its translation is CSASGDRGIEAFF.